This T cell receptor beta chain was profiled in a study of T cell repertoires in cytomegalovirus infection. The J segment lost 5 bases and the V segment lost 4 bases, leaving 5 bases of the junction unmatched. The CDR3 extends over 14 amino acids. Germline CDR1 and CDR2: MGHRA and YSYEKL. TCRdb redid the calling of the reads with MiXCR, one entry per CDR3 protein. This sample has roughly 130,000 distinct CDR3 sequences, with roughly 9% found just once. This clonotype has a count of ten or more. This clonotype was obtained from a human donor in good health (CMV status not recorded). Some clones in this sample may be carry-over from other donors' samples. This sequence joins TRBV4-1 and TRBJ2-1; 7 bases map to TRBD2. The sample taken for sequencing was PBMCs. This chain's CDR3 is CASSPRTRDNEQFF. CDR3 nucleotides: TGCGCCAGCAGCCCCCGGACTAGGGACAATGAGCAGTTCTTC.